The clone carrying this T cell receptor beta chain came up a few times. This CDR3 is built from 15 residues. Germline CDR1 is SNHLY and CDR2 is FYNNEI. Deletions cut 0 bases from V and 6 bases from J, with 11 bases between. Using its own MiXCR run on the RT-PCR reads, TCRdb lists one record per CDR3 protein. The sample records more than 600,000 distinct CDR3 sequences, about 14% being singletons. This sequence joins TRBV2 and TRBJ2-2, with D perhaps being TRBD1 or TRBD2 (5 bases each). The TCR sequence derives from a female donor in good health, serving as a healthy control. Sequencing input: memory CD4+ T cells from blood. The CDR3 protein is CASSEASSRAGELFF. For the CDR3, the DNA is TGTGCCAGCAGTGAAGCGTCTAGCAGGGCCGGGGAGCTGTTTTTT. Variable domain in full (rest from reference TRBV2 and TRBJ2-2): EPEVTQTPSHQVTQMGQEVILRCVPISNHLYFYWYRQILGQKVEFLVSFYNNEISEKSEIFDDQFSVERPDGSNFTLKIRSTKLEDSAMYFCASSEASSRAGELFFGEGSRLTVL.